One sample yielded the 13 T cell receptor gamma chains listed below, sequenced in a study of intestinal T cells in coeliac disease. LymphoTrack primers amplified TRG sequences from about 0.2 ug of biopsy DNA. TCRdb reanalysed the multiplex PCR reads with CATT. The table records roughly 350 gamma-chain clones, about 60% of them present only once. Each case's genomic DNA was extracted from ten roughly 5.1-µm formalin-fixed paraffin-embedded scrolls. Sequences were obtained from a duodenal biopsy. The receptors were sampled from a human donor with celiac disease.

To note about this clone: The identical CDR3 is also encoded by other nucleotide sequences in the sample. The V call is TRGV9, the J call TRGJ1 or TRGJ2. CDR3 length: 12 residues. Germline V gene sequence: CDR1 GITISATS, CDR2 ISYDGTV (reference sequence). The CDR3 sequence is CACGVGGRKKLF. CDR3 DNA: TGTGCTTGTGGGGTGGGCGGCCGTAAGAAACTCTTT.

The chain's CDR3 is CALWEVGYKKLF. CDR3 sequence (DNA): TGTGCCTTGTGGGAGGTGGGCTATAAGAAACTCTTT. The J gene is TRGJ1 or TRGJ2, the V gene TRGV9. The V segment lost 0 bases and the J segment 7 bases; nucleotides outside the gene matches: 3. Germline-derived CDR1 and CDR2 are GITISATS and ISYDGTV (reference sequence). The CDR3 is 12 amino acids.

This clone is large. The chain employs TRGV3 and TRGJP2. V lost 6 bases and J lost 3; bases outside the gene matches: 10. CDR1 and CDR2 from the germline V gene are VTNTFY and YDVSTARD (reference sequence). The CDR3 has 15 residues. The CDR3 bases are TGTGCCACCTGGCCCGAAGGGGGTAGTGATTGGATCAAGACGTTT. Its translation is CATWPEGGSDWIKTF.

The genes are TRGV3 and TRGJ1 or TRGJ2. Germline values: CDR1 VTNTFY, CDR2 YDVSTARD (reference sequence). The trim removed 1 base at V and 2 bases at J, leaving 11 bases unmatched. CDR3 length equals 16 residues. Here the CDR3 DNA reads TGTGCCACCTGGGACAGTCTCATCGCCTATTATTATAAGAAACTCTTT. Amino acid sequence: CATWDSLIAYYYKKLF.

The V call is TRGV5, the J call TRGJ1 or TRGJ2. The V gene's germline CDR1 is VINAFY and CDR2 YDVSNSKD. The CDR3 has 11 residues. J gave up 7 bases and V 10 bases, and 10 bases lay outside the gene matches. The CDR3: CATGTDYKKLF. The CDR3 DNA follows: TGTGCCACTGGGACAGACTATAAGAAACTCTTT.

CDR3 sequence reads: CATWDRHYKKLF. The CDR3 nucleotides read TGTGCCACCTGGGATAGGCATTATAAGAAACTCTTT. The rearrangement joins TRGV4 to TRGJ1 or TRGJ2. From germline, CDR1 is EGSTGY and CDR2 YDSYTSSV. The CDR3 runs to 12 residues. V lost 3 bases and J lost 5; bases outside the gene matches: 4.

The genes are TRGV10 and TRGJP1. TRGV10 is given ORF status, its function remaining uncertain. The CDR3 length is 13 residues. Trimming took 8 bases from V and 0 from J; bases not matched to a gene: 1. The CDR3 DNA follows: TGTGCTGCGTGGGATACCACTGGTTGGTTCAAGATATTT. This gives the protein CAAWDTTGWFKIF.

The rearrangement joins TRGV10 to TRGJ1 or TRGJ2. TRGV10 is noted as an ORF with a role that remains uncertain. V was clipped by 8 bases and J by 15 bases; unmatched bases: 17. CDR3 size: 12 residues. The CDR3 coding sequence is TGTGCTGCGTGGGATTTATGGACCAACTTACTCTTT. Encoded protein: CAAWDLWTNLLF.

This clone was recorded only once. J is TRGJ1 or TRGJ2 and V is TRGV10. TRGV10 is an ORF for which the function is uncertain. The junction had 10 bases not matched to a gene; V was cut back by 8 bases and J by 5 bases. This CDR3 comprises 13 residues. The CDR3 DNA reads as TGTGCTGCGTGGGATTATTCCGATTATAAGAAACTCTTT. It encodes CAAWDYSDYKKLF.

The rearrangement links TRGV10 to TRGJ1 or TRGJ2. TRGV10 is an ORF for which the function is uncertain. V shed 8 bases and J 5 bases; nucleotides not matched to a gene: 4. The CDR3 length is 11 residues. The CDR3 here is CAAWENYKKLF. The CDR3 DNA follows: TGTGCTGCGTGGGAAAATTATAAGAAACTCTTT.

This clone showed up just a few times. A much larger clone lies a single base off, so this may be a read error. Different DNA sequences within this sample yield the same CDR3. The chain combines TRGV3 with TRGJ1 or TRGJ2. The CDR3 spans 10 residues. In germline, CDR1 is VTNTFY, CDR2 YDVSTARD (reference sequence). CDR3 protein: CATWGSKKLF. CDR3 nucleotide sequence: TGTGCCACCTGGGGCTCTAAGAAACTCTTC.

The chain carries TRGV4 and TRGJP2. The CDR3 covers 15 residues. The germline CDR1 and CDR2 sequences are EGSTGY and YDSYTSSV. Written as DNA, the CDR3 is TGTGCACCTGGGATGTTTTATAGTAGTGATTGGATCAAGACGTTT. It yields the protein CAPGMFYSSDWIKTF.

This clone was seen more than once but under ten times. This rearrangement joins TRGV3 to TRGJP2. The CDR3 length is 16 residues. Germline loops: CDR1 VTNTFY, CDR2 YDVSTARD (reference sequence). CDR3 in DNA: TGTGCACCTGGGACAGGCCCCAATAGTAGTGATTGGATCAAGACGTTT. Its protein is CAPGTGPNSSDWIKTF.